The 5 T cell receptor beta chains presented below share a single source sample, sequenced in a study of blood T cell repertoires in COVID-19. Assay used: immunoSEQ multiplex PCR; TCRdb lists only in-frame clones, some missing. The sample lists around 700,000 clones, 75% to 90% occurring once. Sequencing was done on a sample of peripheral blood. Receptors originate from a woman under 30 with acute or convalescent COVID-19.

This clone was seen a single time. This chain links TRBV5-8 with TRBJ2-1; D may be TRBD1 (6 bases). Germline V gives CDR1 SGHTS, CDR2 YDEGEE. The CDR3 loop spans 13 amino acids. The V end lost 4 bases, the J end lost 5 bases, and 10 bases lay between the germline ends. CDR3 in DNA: TGTGCCAGCAGCCTAGCAGGGGACAATGAGCAGTTCTTC. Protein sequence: CASSLAGDNEQFF.

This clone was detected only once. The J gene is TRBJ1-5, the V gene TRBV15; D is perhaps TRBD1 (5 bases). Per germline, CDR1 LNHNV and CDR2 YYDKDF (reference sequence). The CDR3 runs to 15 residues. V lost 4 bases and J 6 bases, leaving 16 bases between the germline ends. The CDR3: CATSKALGGAQPQHF. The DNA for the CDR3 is TGTGCCACCAGCAAGGCCCTCGGGGGTGCTCAGCCCCAGCATTTT.

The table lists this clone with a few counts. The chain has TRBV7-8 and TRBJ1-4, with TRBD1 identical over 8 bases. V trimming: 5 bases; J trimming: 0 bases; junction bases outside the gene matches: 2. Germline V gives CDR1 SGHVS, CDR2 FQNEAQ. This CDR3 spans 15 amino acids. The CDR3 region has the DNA TGTGCCAGCAGCGCGGACAGGGCAACTAATGAAAAACTGTTTTTT. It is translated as CASSADRATNEKLFF.

CDR3 in DNA: TGTGCCAGCAGAAACAGGGGATTCTACAATGAGCAGTTCTTC. It encodes CASRNRGFYNEQFF. This sequence joins TRBV2 and TRBJ2-1, with TRBD1 matching over 7 bases. The junction had 5 bases not matched to a gene; V was cut back by 6 bases and J by 3 bases. This CDR3 comprises 14 residues. Germline CDR1 reads SNHLY; CDR2 reads FYNNEI.

Here the CDR3 reads CASASTRTNSNQPQHF. The CDR3 nucleotides read TGTGCCAGCGCCTCAACCAGGACTAATAGCAATCAGCCCCAGCATTTT. The J gene is TRBJ1-5, the V gene TRBV27; D remains unclear. This CDR3 region has 16 residues. Germline-derived CDR1 and CDR2 are MNHEY and SMNVEV (reference sequence). Trimming removed 8 bases at V and 0 bases at J, with 17 bases between.